This TCR beta chain was recovered during a study of CD8 T cells in Susac syndrome. Study overall: Within the group of sequenced Susac syndrome patients, more than five had active disease and about eight were in remission. Study-wide points: Susac syndrome CD8+ repertoires were clonally expanded, most strongly in CD8+ TEMRA cells.

V lost 1 base and J lost 4, with 12 bases in between. This CDR3 contains 15 residues. Germline CDR1 reads SGHRS; CDR2 reads YFSETQ. RNA in amounts of roughly 0.5 to 1 ug was reverse transcribed with random hexamers. immunoSEQ multiplex PCR amplified TCR beta CDR3 across 54 Vbeta, 13 Jbeta. Each CDR3 protein gets one entry after TCRdb re-called the immunoSEQ multiplex PCR reads with MiXCR. The sample contains 100,000 to 150,000 distinct CDR3 sequences, around 94% of which appear only once. Sequencing of TCR beta was undertaken in CD8+ and CD4+ T cells derived from blood. A remark on this clonotype: Antigen specificity is unknown.

This TCR was sampled from a human donor with Susac syndrome. The rearrangement links TRBV5-1 to TRBJ1-5; perhaps TRBD1 as D (6 bases). What was sequenced was CD8+ T cells from PBMCs. For the CDR3, the DNA is TGCGCCAGCAGCTTGCGGGGGGCCTCTAATCAGCCCCAGCATTTT. Residues: CASSLRGASNQPQHF.